The clone carrying this T cell receptor beta chain was counted only a few times. Its antigen is not known. Of the isolated RNA, all was reverse transcribed, and so the sequenced material was expressed TCRB transcripts. Assay used: immunoSEQ multiplex PCR; TCRdb lists only in-frame clones, some missing. In the table there are about 330,000 clones, approximately 10% of which are singletons. Cells sorted by CD45RO/CCR7/CD25/CD127/CD95/CD27 comprised CD4+ naive, central memory, regulatory and stem cell-like memory cells. This sample was taken from a study of beta chain features in type 1 diabetes. The wider study: Across all samples, roughly 98,000,000 sorted cells were examined. Overall study findings and caveats: When cDNA is sequenced, cells with high TCR expression could be over-represented.

The TCR was taken from a woman under 40 in good health. The sequencing input was naive CD4+ T cells from blood.

The CDR3 region is CASSPGQELYEQYF. The DNA for the CDR3 is TGTGCCAGCAGCCCGGGACAGGAGCTCTACGAGCAGTACTTC. The chain uses TRBV7-2 and TRBJ2-7; 8 bases match TRBD1. The CDR3 is 14 amino acids. Trimming removed 5 bases from V and 3 bases from J; junction bases left unmatched: 6. The germline CDR1 and CDR2 sequences are SGHTA and FQGNSA.